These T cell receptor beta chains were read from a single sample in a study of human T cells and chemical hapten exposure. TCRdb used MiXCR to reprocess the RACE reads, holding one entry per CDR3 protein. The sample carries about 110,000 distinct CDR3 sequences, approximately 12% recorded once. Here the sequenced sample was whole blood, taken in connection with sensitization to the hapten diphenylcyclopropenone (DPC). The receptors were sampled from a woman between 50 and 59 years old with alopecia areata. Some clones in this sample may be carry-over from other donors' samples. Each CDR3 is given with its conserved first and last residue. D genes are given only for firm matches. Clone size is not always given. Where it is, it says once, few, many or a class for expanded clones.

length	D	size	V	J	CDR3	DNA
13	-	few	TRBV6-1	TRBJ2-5	CASSDGQMETQYF	TGTGCCAGCAGTGATGGACAGATGGAGACCCAGTACTTC
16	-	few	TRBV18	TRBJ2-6	CASSPRERSGANVLTF	TGTGCCAGCTCACCACGTGAGAGGTCTGGGGCCAACGTCCTGACTTTC
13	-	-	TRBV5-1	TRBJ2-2	CASSGQLTGELFF	TGCGCCAGCAGTGGACAGTTAACCGGGGAGCTGTTTTTT
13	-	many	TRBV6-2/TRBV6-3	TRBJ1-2	CASNGRGYYGYTF	TGTGCCAGCAATGGCCGGGGGTACTATGGCTACACCTTC
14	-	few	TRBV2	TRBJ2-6	CASSFRPGANVLTF	TGTGCCAGCTCCTTCAGGCCTGGGGCCAACGTCCTGACTTTC
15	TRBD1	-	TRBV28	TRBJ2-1	CASSFLKDRYIEQFF	TGTGCCAGCAGTTTCCTGAAGGACAGGTACATTGAGCAGTTCTTC
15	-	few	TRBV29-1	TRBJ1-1	CSVAGFGTMNTEAFF	TGCAGCGTTGCGGGGTTCGGAACCATGAACACTGAAGCTTTCTTT
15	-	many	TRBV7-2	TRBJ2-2	CASSLARWNTGELFF	TGTGCCAGCAGCTTAGCACGTTGGAACACCGGGGAGCTGTTTTTT
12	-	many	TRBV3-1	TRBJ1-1	CASSQDTREAFF	TGTGCCAGCAGCCAAGATACGCGTGAAGCTTTCTTT
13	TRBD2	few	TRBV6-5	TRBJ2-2	CASRRLAAGELFF	TGTGCCAGCAGGAGACTAGCGGCCGGGGAGCTGTTTTTT
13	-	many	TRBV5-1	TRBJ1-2	CASSLDLHYGYTF	TGCGCCAGCAGCCTGGACCTACACTATGGCTACACCTTC
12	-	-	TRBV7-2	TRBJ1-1	CASSARARDAFF	TGTGCCAGCAGCGCAAGGGCCAGGGACGCTTTCTTT